These T cell receptor beta chains were read from a single sample in a study of neurological immune-mediated disorders. One entry per CDR3 protein results from TCRdb running MiXCR on the 5' RACE reads. The sample consists of about 17,000 distinct CDR3 sequences, roughly 3.5% of them appearing once. The sample consisted of CD8+ T cells from blood. The receptors derive from a woman between 40 and 50 years old in good health. CDR3s include the opening cysteine and the closing phenylalanine or tryptophan.

V gene: TRBV5-1
CDR3 protein: CASSRTRGNSQETQYF

V gene: TRBV7-2
CDR3 protein: CASSLGTGGFTEAFF

V gene: TRBV9
CDR3 protein: CASSFTDIAGIWETQYF

V gene: TRBV6-2/TRBV6-3
CDR3 protein: CASSFDRGRAGELFF

V gene: TRBV5-6
CDR3 protein: CASRSTSGRPSGNEQFF

V gene: TRBV11-2
CDR3 protein: CASRAEEEETQYF

V gene: TRBV12-3/TRBV12-4
CDR3 protein: CASSFGGNTEAFF

V gene: TRBV24-1
CDR3 protein: CATSDPGLAGVGGDTQYF

V gene: TRBV12-3/TRBV12-4
CDR3 protein: CASFGTGGSSGNTIYF

V gene: TRBV11-2
CDR3 protein: CASSPGGDRAFEAFF

V gene: TRBV7-3
CDR3 protein: CASSSDTGEGKTQYF

V gene: TRBV10-3
CDR3 protein: CAISEVTGLGTDTQYF

V gene: TRBV28
CDR3 protein: CASSRGIGQAVHEQYF

V gene: TRBV7-9
CDR3 protein: CASSLGRDSQQYF

V gene: TRBV3-1
CDR3 protein: CASSPGLAGGPPTDTQYF

V gene: TRBV7-8
CDR3 protein: CASSETGSSYEQYF

V gene: TRBV6-5
CDR3 protein: CASSYSILAESYNEQFF

V gene: TRBV6-2/TRBV6-3
CDR3 protein: CASSYASSRGETQYF

V gene: TRBV28
CDR3 protein: CASSLTGGSYGYTF

V gene: TRBV7-2
CDR3 protein: CASSAGTLGELFF

V gene: TRBV20-1
CDR3 protein: CSATTWTSGSTDTQYF

V gene: TRBV27
CDR3 protein: CASSPGTGFGYTF

V gene: TRBV12-3/TRBV12-4
CDR3 protein: CLSRGVAEPFF

V gene: TRBV6-2/TRBV6-3
CDR3 protein: CASSTGTSAYNEQFF

V gene: TRBV7-8
CDR3 protein: CASSLDSGGTYNEQFF

V gene: TRBV11-2
CDR3 protein: CASSLWRETQYF

V gene: TRBV28
CDR3 protein: CASSPLLRGAGANVLTF

V gene: TRBV3-1
CDR3 protein: CASGSSGANVLTF

V gene: TRBV6-1
CDR3 protein: CASSEAQGTGANVLTF

V gene: TRBV7-8
CDR3 protein: CASSPGLADAYEQYF

V gene: TRBV2
CDR3 protein: CASRRLNTEAFF

V gene: TRBV7-9
CDR3 protein: CASSSPQGMGTEAFF

V gene: TRBV20-1
CDR3 protein: CSASKQGSYNSPLHF

V gene: TRBV10-3
CDR3 protein: CAITSSGGSHNEQFF

V gene: TRBV2
CDR3 protein: CASKWGLSEQFF

V gene: TRBV29-1
CDR3 protein: CSVDESYGYTF

V gene: TRBV4-1
CDR3 protein: CASSQGPDTQYF

V gene: TRBV20-1
CDR3 protein: CSAPWGPSGRAYEQYF

V gene: TRBV6-6
CDR3 protein: CASSYSLETQYF

V gene: TRBV12-3/TRBV12-4
CDR3 protein: CASSLGRGYEQYF

V gene: TRBV7-6
CDR3 protein: CASSLGTYGGTDTQYF

V gene: TRBV4-1
CDR3 protein: CASKGRGRSPLHF

V gene: TRBV7-8
CDR3 protein: CASSLVEGYEQYF

V gene: TRBV10-3
CDR3 protein: CAIKTSSGSSYEQYF

V gene: TRBV28
CDR3 protein: CASSSSGRATLTDTQYF

V gene: TRBV7-8
CDR3 protein: CASSLEIERSAMHTEAFF

V gene: TRBV29-1
CDR3 protein: CSVSGTAGDTEAFF

V gene: TRBV13
CDR3 protein: CASSLGAGTGANVLTF

V gene: TRBV27
CDR3 protein: CASSLAVRSPLHF

V gene: TRBV5-4
CDR3 protein: CASSLFLGRSSYEQYF

V gene: TRBV3-1
CDR3 protein: CASSQSGYEQYF

V gene: TRBV28
CDR3 protein: CASGLAGAGGELFF